Presented here are 5 T cell receptor beta chains from one specimen sequenced in a study of memory CD8 T cells in hepatitis C reinfection. Repertoires were generated with immunoSEQ multiplex PCR, while TCRdb's copy carries only in-frame clones and drops some. The sample holds around 45,000 clones, approximately 89% seen once. Time point in this sample: late/post reinfection, 12 to 24 weeks after detection. The sorted cells went straight to TCR sequencing with no prior in vitro expansion. Sequences were obtained from naive CD8+ T cells sorted from blood. These receptors were obtained from a man younger than 30 with hepatitis C virus infection.

The rearrangement links TRBV5-1 to TRBJ2-1, with TRBD2 as a possible D gene (5 bases). CDR3 length equals 15 residues. The germline V gene has CDR1 SGHRS and CDR2 YFSETQ. Trimming left V 4 bases short and J 8 bases short, with 19 bases between. CDR3 in DNA: TGCGCCAGCAGCCTATCGGACCCCACCGGGGATGAGCAGTTCTTC. It specifies CASSLSDPTGDEQFF.

To note about this clone: The germline gene is not matched at one end of the junction; a read error may be the cause. The chain is built from TRBV7-9 and TRBJ2-7; 7 nucleotides line up with TRBD2. The CDR3 length is 13 residues. Germline V CDR1 and CDR2: SEHNR, FQNEAQ (reference sequence). CDR3 nucleotide sequence: TGTGCTAGCAGCCAAAGCGGGACTGGAGAGCAGTACTTC. This translates into CASSQSGTGEQYF.

The rearrangement links TRBV28 to TRBJ1-2; weak D call: TRBD1 (6 bases). Germline lookup yields CDR1 MDHEN and CDR2 SYDVKM. There are 13 residues in the CDR3. V lost 3 bases, J lost 3 bases, and 8 bases lay in between. The CDR3 region has the DNA TGTGCCAGCAGTTTCTCAGGGGACTATGGCTACACCTTC. Protein product: CASSFSGDYGYTF.

In DNA form, the CDR3 reads TGCGCCAGCAGCCAAGGGACAGGGACGGCTGAAGCTTTCTTT. Its protein is CASSQGTGTAEAFF. The V and J genes are TRBV4-1 and TRBJ1-1; 8 bases align to TRBD1. CDR3 length: 14 amino acids. The junction had 4 bases not matched to a gene; V was cut back by 1 base and J by 6 bases. Germline V gene lookup returns CDR1 MGHRA and CDR2 YSYEKL.

The sample holds one count of this clone. The chain couples TRBV6-5 to TRBJ2-7; 9 positions match TRBD2. This CDR3 spans 15 amino acids. Germline V lookup: CDR1 MNHEY, CDR2 SVGAGI. Unmatched junction bases numbered 10, after V lost 6 bases and J lost 4 bases. CDR3 region: CASSSGTSTIYEQYV. CDR3 in DNA: TGTGCCAGCAGCTCCGGGACTAGCACCATTTACGAGCAGTACGTC.